This TCR beta chain derives from a study of cytomegalovirus exposure and HLA in healthy donors. Points from the study as a whole: The study labeled more than 150 TCR beta chains cytomegalovirus-associated.

Turning to this clone: What it recognizes is unknown.

Repertoires were generated with immunoSEQ multiplex PCR, while TCRdb's copy carries only in-frame clones and drops some. The sample contains 150,000 to 200,000 clones, about nine tenths of which appear only once. The CDR3 loop spans 16 amino acids. Germline V CDR1 and CDR2: MDHEN, SYDVKM. V was pared by 3 bases and J by 2 bases, with 7 bases of the junction left unmatched. The donors were members of the 120-subject validation cohort (separate from the roughly 670-subject first cohort). Sequenced sample: PBMCs. This TCR was recovered from a man aged 18 to 35 in good health and CMV-seropositive. This rearrangement joins TRBV28 to TRBJ2-1; 7 bases agree with TRBD2. CDR3 in DNA: TGTGCCAGCAGTTTGCCCCGAGCGGGACCCTACAATGAGCAGTTCTTC. Its translation is CASSLPRAGPYNEQFF. Looking up the rest from reference TRBV28 and TRBJ2-1 gives the full variable domain: DVKVTQSSRYLVKRTGEKVFLECVQDMDHENMFWYRQDPGLGLRLIYFSYDVKMKEKGDIPEGYSVSREKKERFSLILESASTNQTSMYLCASSLPRAGPYNEQFFGPGTRLTVL.